The sample holds a few counts of the clone carrying this T cell receptor (beta chain). MiXCR, applied by TCRdb to the PCR reads, yields one record per CDR3 protein. In the table there are about 640,000 distinct CDR3 sequences, 20% of which are singletons. CDR3 length equals 12 residues. With 4 bases removed from V and 6 bases from J, the gap between germline ends came to 6 bases. Per the germline V gene, CDR1 is LNHDA and CDR2 is SQIVND (reference sequence). This specimen comes from a study of molecular identifiers for immune sequencing clone quantification. In the sort, naive CD8 T cells were defined as CD8+CD4-CCR7+CD45RA+.

Sequenced sample: naive CD8+ T cells from blood, with Jurkat cell RNA spiked in. Sample subset: FACS-sorted CD8+CD4-CCR7+CD45RA+ naive T cells. This chain connects TRBV19 to TRBJ2-2; TRBD1 is a possible D gene (5 bases). The TCR comes from a human donor in good health. Some libraries in this study had Jurkat cell RNA spiked in. CDR3 sequence reads: CASSKGAGELFF. CDR3 DNA: TGTGCCAGTAGTAAAGGGGCCGGGGAGCTGTTTTTT.